The 13 T cell receptor beta chains below all came from one sample that was sequenced in a study of blood T cell repertoires in COVID-19. Profiled with immunoSEQ multiplex PCR; TCRdb holds only in-frame clones, not every one. Among about 190,000 clones listed, roughly four fifths were seen once. The sequencing input was peripheral blood. These receptors were taken from a woman in her forties with acute or convalescent COVID-19.

This clone was counted a few times. The gene calls are TRBV25-1 and TRBJ2-2, with D perhaps matching TRBD1 (5 bases). CDR1 and CDR2 (germline): MGHDK, SYGVNS. Between the trimmed V and J ends, which lost 10 bases and 5 bases, there was a span of 14 bases. This CDR3 comprises 13 residues. CDR3 in DNA: TGTGCCACCGTACACCAGGGTACCGGGGAGCTGTTTTTT. It translates to CATVHQGTGELFF.

This clone was detected ten times or more. Compared with germline, one end of the junction differs, possibly owing to a read error. The rearrangement links TRBV20-1 to TRBJ1-1; D is uncertain. Germline V gene lookup returns CDR1 DFQATT and CDR2 SNEGSKA (reference sequence). The CDR3 length is 11 residues. In nucleotides, the CDR3 is TGCAGTGCTAAGACCCCCCTCGGTCTAGACTTT. It is translated as CSAKTPLGLDF.

Only one count was recorded for this clone. V is TRBV7-2 and J is TRBJ2-7; 9 bases are a match to TRBD2. This CDR3 has 15 residues. Trimming at V came to 2 bases and at J to 2 bases, leaving 4 bases not matched to a gene. Germline V gene data show CDR1 as SGHTA and CDR2 as FQGNSA. CDR3 coding DNA: TGTGCCAGCAGCTTACGCGCTAGCGGGACCTACGAGCAGTACTTC. Its protein is CASSLRASGTYEQYF.

This clone appeared once. The chain has TRBV12-5 and TRBJ1-1; D is ambiguous. CDR3 length equals 13 residues. The V gene lost 2 bases and the J gene lost 1 base, with 5 bases spanning the gap. Germline V gene sequence: CDR1 LGHNT, CDR2 FRNRAP. CDR3 in amino acids: CASGLNKNTEAFF. The DNA of the CDR3 is TGTGCTAGTGGTTTGAATAAGAACACTGAAGCTTTCTTT.

The CDR3 region has the DNA TGTGCCAGCACGGTTCGTGACACCGGGGAGCTGTTTTTT. Translation gives CASTVRDTGELFF. This chain connects TRBV6-6 to TRBJ2-2; D gene ambiguous. Germline V gene data show CDR1 as MNHNY and CDR2 as SVGAGI (reference sequence). Trimming left V 7 bases short and J 3 bases short, with 9 bases between. This CDR3 comprises 13 residues.

Here the CDR3 reads CASSPRPTGSPPTDTQYF. CDR3 sequence (DNA): TGTGCCAGTAGTCCTCGACCGACAGGAAGCCCCCCCACAGATACGCAGTATTTT. The chain couples TRBV19 to TRBJ2-3; D possibly corresponds to TRBD1 (6 bases). CDR3 length: 18 residues. The V end was cut by 5 bases, the J end by 2 bases, with 23 bases between. Germline V lookup: CDR1 LNHDA, CDR2 SQIVND (reference sequence).

V is TRBV19 and J is TRBJ2-1; 7 bases are shared with TRBD2. CDR1 is LNHDA and CDR2 is SQIVND in the germline V gene (reference sequence). The CDR3 sequence is 18 residues long. V shed 3 bases and J 0 bases; nucleotides not matched to a gene: 11. The CDR3 loop is CASSIALAGVFSYNEQFF. DNA for the CDR3: TGTGCCAGTAGTATCGCCCTGGCGGGGGTTTTCTCCTACAATGAGCAGTTCTTC.

The V and J genes are TRBV30 and TRBJ2-4, with 15 bases identical to TRBD2. The CDR3 length is 17 residues. The J segment lost 0 bases and the V segment lost 4 bases, leaving 4 bases of the junction unmatched. CDR1 and CDR2 from the germline V gene are GTSNPN and SVGIG (reference sequence). CDR3 protein: CAWKGTSGRLAKNIQYF. The DNA of the CDR3 is TGTGCCTGGAAGGGGACTAGCGGGAGGTTAGCCAAAAACATTCAGTACTTC.

The chain has TRBV19 and TRBJ1-1, with 10 bases matching TRBD1. The germline V gene has CDR1 LNHDA and CDR2 SQIVND (reference sequence). The length of the CDR3 is 14 residues. The V segment lost 6 bases and the J segment 6 bases; nucleotides outside the gene matches: 7. CDR3 in amino acids: CASSLTGGLAEAFF. DNA of the CDR3: TGTGCCAGTAGCCTGACAGGGGGCCTCGCTGAAGCTTTCTTT. Filled out from reference TRBV19 and TRBJ1-1, the complete variable domain reads DGGITQSPKYLFRKEGQNVTLSCEQNLNHDAMYWYRQDPGQGLRLIYYSQIVNDFQKGDIAEGYSVSREKKESFPLTVTSAQKNPTAFYLCASSLTGGLAEAFFGQGTRLTVV.

The chain carries TRBV7-2 and TRBJ2-7, with D maybe TRBD2 (5 bases). The CDR3 runs 15 residues. Germline assignment: CDR1 SGHTA and CDR2 FQGNSA. Trimming removed 5 bases from V and 0 bases from J, with 14 bases in between. CDR3 loop: CASSPRGSGSYEQYF. As DNA, the CDR3 is TGTGCCAGCAGCCCACGCGGGTCTGGCTCCTACGAGCAGTACTTC. The full variable domain, in which reference TRBV7-2 and TRBJ2-7 provide the parts outside the CDR3, is GAGVSQSPSNKVTEKGKDVELRCDPISGHTALYWYRQSLGQGLEFLIYFQGNSAPDKSGLPSDRFSAERTGGSVSTLTIQRTQQEDSAVYLCASSPRGSGSYEQYFGPGTRLTVT.

The rearrangement joins TRBV10-3 to TRBJ2-1, with 9 bases matching TRBD1. CDR3 length: 15 residues. Trimming removed 4 bases from V and 7 bases from J; junction bases left unmatched: 8. Germline CDR1 and CDR2: ENHRY and SYGVKD. CDR3 in amino acids: CAISGMTGGGNEQFF. CDR3 in DNA: TGTGCCATCAGTGGGATGACAGGGGGAGGAAATGAGCAGTTCTTC.

This chain joins TRBV7-9 and TRBJ2-2, with D possibly matching TRBD1 (5 bases). The V end was cut by 5 bases, the J end by 6 bases, with 16 bases between. Looked up from germline, CDR1 is SEHNR and CDR2 is FQNEAQ (reference sequence). CDR3 size: 15 residues. The CDR3 spells CASSPRSVGAGELFF. In nucleotides, the CDR3 is TGTGCCAGCAGCCCGAGATCGGTAGGGGCCGGGGAGCTGTTTTTT.

The chain recombines TRBV2 with TRBJ2-7, with TRBD2 matching 9 bases. CDR3 length: 15 residues. J lost 3 bases, V lost 6 bases, and 9 bases had no gene match. The V gene's germline CDR1 is SNHLY and CDR2 FYNNEI. This chain's CDR3 is CASSFGLALLYEQYF. For the CDR3, the DNA is TGTGCCAGCAGCTTCGGACTAGCGCTACTCTACGAGCAGTACTTC.